One and the same sample provided the 28 T cell receptor beta chains below, sequenced in a study of blood T cell repertoires in COVID-19 (TCRdb year 2020). Library construction relied on the immunoSEQ multiplex PCR assay. TCRdb mirrors the immuneACCESS table, restricted to in-frame sequences. Some clones are absent from its copies; in checked studies, under half trace to an unresolved V gene, and the reason for the others is unknown. The sample includes roughly 260,000 clones, with about 91% observed a single time. Jointly, the top ten make up just over 2.5% of the sample. Sequencing was performed on PBMCs or T cells enriched from blood (not recorded which). The receptors were gathered from a woman under 40 with acute COVID-19.

The chain recombines TRBV12-3 or TRBV12-4 with TRBJ1-4, with D uncertain. V was cut by 4 bases and J by 8 bases, with 11 bases left in between. The CDR3 covers 13 residues. In DNA form, the CDR3 reads TGTGCCAGCAGTTCCCCGGGAGGCGAAAAACTGTTTTTT. Its translation: CASSSPGGEKLFF.

In its sample, this clone was seen a few times. This chain links TRBV7-9 with TRBJ2-2; 9 bases agree with TRBD1. The CDR3 sequence is 15 residues long. Losses at the gene ends were 5 bases for V and 6 bases for J; bases not matched to a gene: 7. CDR1 SEHNR and CDR2 FQNEAQ come from the germline V gene (reference sequence). The CDR3 DNA reads TGTGCCAGCAGCCCTAACAGGGGGCGATCCGGGGAGCTGTTTTTT. Translating gives CASSPNRGRSGELFF.

This clone was recorded only once. V and J are TRBV5-1 and TRBJ1-1; maybe TRBD1 (6 bases). Trimming pared 4 bases from V and 1 base from J, leaving 14 bases between. The CDR3 length is 15 residues. CDR1 and CDR2 (germline): SGHRS, YFSETQ. The CDR3 sequence is CASSTRTDENTEAFF. The CDR3 DNA follows: TGCGCCAGCAGCACCCGGACAGACGAGAACACTGAAGCTTTCTTT.

CDR3 in amino acids: CASSLEARGNTEAFF. The CDR3 nucleotides are TGTGCCAGCAGCTTAGAGGCTCGAGGGAACACTGAAGCTTTCTTT. The chain links TRBV11-2 to TRBJ1-1; D unclear. This CDR3 is 15 amino acids long. V gave up 0 bases and J gave up 1 base, with 9 bases separating them. From germline, CDR1 is SGHAT and CDR2 FQNNGV.

The rearrangement joins TRBV5-1 to TRBJ2-2; TRBD1 matches at 8 bases. This CDR3 comprises 17 residues. From germline, CDR1 is SGHRS and CDR2 YFSETQ. Losses at the gene ends were 2 bases for V and 5 bases for J; bases not matched to a gene: 11. Here the CDR3 reads CASSFNRDRGGTGELFF. DNA of the CDR3: TGCGCCAGCAGCTTTAACCGCGACAGGGGTGGGACCGGGGAGCTGTTTTTT.

The chain couples TRBV6-5 to TRBJ1-1, with D perhaps matching TRBD1 (5 bases). The CDR3 totals 13 residues. The germline V and J ends were trimmed by 5 bases and 7 bases, with 14 bases remaining between them. Germline lookup yields CDR1 MNHEY and CDR2 SVGAGI. CDR3 residues: CASSPSNRYEAFF. The CDR3 bases are TGTGCCAGCAGTCCTTCTAACAGGTATGAAGCTTTCTTT.

The genes are TRBV18 and TRBJ1-1, with a possible D match to TRBD1 (6 bases). CDR1 and CDR2 from the germline V gene are KGHSH and LQKENI. This CDR3 comprises 13 residues. Trimming pared 5 bases from V and 8 bases from J, leaving 15 bases between. The CDR3 sequence: CASSADRPHEAFF. Written as DNA, the CDR3 is TGTGCCAGCTCAGCCGACAGGCCACACGAAGCTTTCTTT.

The chain joins TRBV4-3 to TRBJ1-2; maybe TRBD1 (5 bases). The V and J ends lost 2 bases and 4 bases respectively, with 14 bases between them. The CDR3 covers 15 residues. Germline V gene lookup returns CDR1 LGHNA and CDR2 YSLEER. CDR3 protein: CASSQSPGRGYGYTF. The CDR3 DNA reads TGCGCCAGCAGCCAATCTCCCGGGAGGGGCTATGGCTACACCTTC.

This chain joins TRBV12-3 or TRBV12-4 and TRBJ2-7; the D is unclear. V lost 3 bases to trimming and J lost 3 bases, with 6 bases between them. The CDR3 has 12 residues. CDR3 sequence: CASSFTGYEQYF. In DNA form, the CDR3 reads TGTGCCAGCAGTTTCACGGGCTACGAGCAGTACTTC.

The chain recombines TRBV5-1 with TRBJ2-1; 14 bases line up with TRBD2. The germline V gene has CDR1 SGHRS and CDR2 YFSETQ. Trimming removed 4 bases from V and 6 bases from J; junction bases left unmatched: 12. The CDR3 covers 18 residues. This CDR3 reads CASSRELRLAGGSNEQFF. The CDR3, as DNA: TGCGCCAGCAGCCGAGAACTCCGACTAGCGGGGGGGTCCAATGAGCAGTTCTTC.

This chain connects TRBV10-1 to TRBJ2-7; the match to TRBD2 covers 7 bases. This CDR3 comprises 15 residues. Germline assignment: CDR1 WNHNN and CDR2 SYGVQD (reference sequence). V shed 5 bases and J 2 bases; nucleotides not matched to a gene: 9. The CDR3 sequence is CASSPTGTTPYEQYF. The CDR3 DNA sequence: TGCGCCAGCAGTCCAACCGGGACTACACCCTACGAGCAGTACTTC.

The chain is built from TRBV7-2 and TRBJ1-2; 9 positions agree with TRBD1. The CDR3 covers 13 residues. Germline V gene sequence: CDR1 SGHTA, CDR2 FQGNSA. Trimming at V came to 3 bases and at J to 8 bases, leaving 4 bases not matched to a gene. CDR3 coding DNA: TGTGCCAGCAGCTTGGACAGGGGAAGGGGCTACACCTTC. Translation: CASSLDRGRGYTF.

This rearrangement joins TRBV5-6 to TRBJ1-1, with 7 bases that match TRBD1. The CDR3 loop spans 15 amino acids. Germline-derived CDR1 and CDR2 are SGHDT and YYEEEE. The ends lost 4 bases at V and 4 bases at J; junction bases unmatched: 10. The CDR3 DNA is TGTGCCAGCAGCCATTGGACAGGAGGTATCACTGAAGCTTTCTTT. As protein: CASSHWTGGITEAFF.

The chain uses TRBV25-1 and TRBJ2-5; 10 bases fit TRBD1. This CDR3 comprises 17 residues. Per germline, CDR1 MGHDK and CDR2 SYGVNS. The V and J ends lost 3 bases and 4 bases, in that order; junction bases with no gene match: 11. Here the CDR3 DNA reads TGTGCCAGCAGTGATTCCCTCTTCAGGGACAGGGGAGAGACCCAGTACTTC. This translates into CASSDSLFRDRGETQYF.

The gene calls are TRBV5-6 and TRBJ1-1; tentative D call: TRBD1 (6 bases). CDR3 length equals 14 residues. Germline CDR1 SGHDT, CDR2 YYEEEE. Trimming took 3 bases from V and 0 from J, leaving 9 bases between them. CDR3 coding DNA: TGTGCCAGCAGCTCGACAGGAATGAACACTGAAGCTTTCTTT. Translation gives CASSSTGMNTEAFF.

This clone has a handful of counts. The genes are TRBV5-1 and TRBJ1-2; TRBD1 might be the D (5 bases). The CDR3 length is 17 residues. V was shortened by 4 bases and J by 4 bases, with 23 bases between the two germline ends. Germline assignment: CDR1 SGHRS and CDR2 YFSETQ. In DNA, the CDR3 is TGCGCCAGCAGCGATCGGACATCCCTAGTCTTGGCCTATGGCTACACCTTC. It translates to CASSDRTSLVLAYGYTF. Variable domain in full (rest from reference TRBV5-1 and TRBJ1-2): KAGVTQTPRYLIKTRGQQVTLSCSPISGHRSVSWYQQTPGQGLQFLFEYFSETQRNKGNFPGRFSGRQFSNSRSEMNVSTLELGDSALYLCASSDRTSLVLAYGYTFGSGTRLTVV.

V usage is TRBV19 and J usage is TRBJ1-5, with D perhaps TRBD1 (6 bases). Germline V lookup: CDR1 LNHDA, CDR2 SQIVND (reference sequence). CDR3 size: 16 residues. V shed 2 bases and J shed 3 bases, with 14 bases lying between them. The CDR3 DNA sequence: TGTGCCAGTAGTATATTGGGGACAACAATCAATCAGCCCCAGCATTTT. Its translation: CASSILGTTINQPQHF.

The chain is built from TRBV2 and TRBJ1-2, with TRBD1 matching 7 bases. Germline trimming cut 6 bases from V and 5 bases from J; bases unmatched to any gene: 9. This CDR3 comprises 14 residues. Germline V CDR1 and CDR2: SNHLY, FYNNEI. CDR3 coding DNA: TGTGCCAGCAGACCCGTACAGGGGTTTTATGGCTACACCTTC. Translating gives CASRPVQGFYGYTF.

V usage is TRBV7-8 and J usage is TRBJ1-1; 8 bases are shared with TRBD1. CDR3 length: 15 amino acids. V was pared by 5 bases and J by 0 bases, with 5 bases of the junction left unmatched. Germline CDR1 is SGHVS and CDR2 is FQNEAQ. The CDR3: CASSPRGPMNTEAFF. CDR3 nucleotides: TGTGCCAGCAGCCCCAGGGGGCCCATGAACACTGAAGCTTTCTTT.

The chain combines TRBV12-3 or TRBV12-4 with TRBJ2-5; D is perhaps TRBD2 (5 bases). V lost 3 bases and J lost 3, with 8 bases in between. This CDR3 region has 13 residues. The CDR3 sequence: CASSFAGEETQYF. The CDR3 DNA reads TGTGCCAGCAGTTTCGCCGGGGAAGAGACCCAGTACTTC.

V usage is TRBV19 and J usage is TRBJ1-2; maybe TRBD1 (6 bases). Per germline, CDR1 LNHDA and CDR2 SQIVND (reference sequence). This CDR3 has 14 residues. Trimming removed 1 base at V and 8 bases at J, with 14 bases between. The CDR3 loop reads CASSIGAGTRGYTF. CDR3 bases: TGTGCCAGTAGTATAGGAGCCGGGACAAGGGGCTACACCTTC. Drawing the rest from reference TRBV19 and TRBJ1-2, the complete variable domain is DGGITQSPKYLFRKEGQNVTLSCEQNLNHDAMYWYRQDPGQGLRLIYYSQIVNDFQKGDIAEGYSVSREKKESFPLTVTSAQKNPTAFYLCASSIGAGTRGYTFGSGTRLTVV.

This clone appeared a few times. The V gene is TRBV27, the J gene TRBJ1-5; no clear D. The CDR3 spans 14 residues. CDR1 and CDR2 (germline): MNHEY, SMNVEV (reference sequence). V gave up 8 bases and J gave up 2 bases, with 13 bases separating them. CDR3 sequence: CASGLLGRNQPQHF. The DNA of the CDR3 is TGTGCCAGCGGCCTGCTAGGTCGCAATCAGCCCCAGCATTTT.

The rearrangement links TRBV5-1 to TRBJ1-3; 9 nucleotides align to TRBD1. CDR3 size: 15 residues. V trimming: 6 bases; J trimming: 0 bases; junction bases outside the gene matches: 4. The germline V gene has CDR1 SGHRS and CDR2 YFSETQ. The CDR3 DNA follows: TGCGCCAGCAAACAGGGGGCTAGCTCTGGAAACACCATATATTTT. It encodes CASKQGASSGNTIYF.

The rearrangement uses TRBV12-3 or TRBV12-4 and TRBJ2-1; no reliable D call. The germline V and J ends were trimmed by 5 bases and 6 bases, with 5 bases remaining between them. CDR3 size: 11 residues. CDR3 bases: TGTGCCAGCAGTCCCCTCAATGAGCAGTTCTTC. The encoded protein is CASSPLNEQFF.

The chain has TRBV29-1 and TRBJ2-5; 7 bases are a match to TRBD1. Germline V gene data show CDR1 as SQVTM and CDR2 as ANQGSEA. The CDR3 consists of 13 residues. The V segment lost 8 bases and the J segment 4 bases; nucleotides outside the gene matches: 10. Written as DNA, the CDR3 is TGCAGCTCAACCGACAGGGTAGGAGAGACCCAGTACTTC. Its protein product is CSSTDRVGETQYF.

The chain combines TRBV13 with TRBJ2-3; D gene unclear. The ends were cut back, 4 bases at V and 0 bases at J, with 2 bases in the middle. From germline, CDR1 is PRHDT and CDR2 FYEKMQ (reference sequence). This CDR3 is 12 amino acids long. The CDR3 DNA is TGTGCCAGCAGCTCAAGCACAGATACGCAGTATTTT. Its protein product is CASSSSTDTQYF.

This chain joins TRBV29-1 and TRBJ1-1; D is unclear. Looked up from germline, CDR1 is SQVTM and CDR2 is ANQGSEA. V shed 4 bases and J shed 4 bases, with 7 bases lying between them. The CDR3 spans 11 residues. CDR3 DNA sequence: TGCAGCGTTGTGGGAGGCACTGAAGCTTTCTTT. It codes for CSVVGGTEAFF.

CDR3 sequence: CASSVDGVSGNTIYF. DNA for the CDR3: TGTGCCAGCAGCGTAGATGGAGTCTCTGGAAACACCATATATTTT. V gene TRBV9 combines with J gene TRBJ1-3; D gene uncertain. Germline loops: CDR1 SGDLS, CDR2 YYNGEE. V was shortened by 0 bases and J by 0 bases, with 7 bases between the two germline ends. The CDR3 is 15 residues long.